Presented here are 6 T cell receptor beta chains from one specimen sequenced in a study of T-cell reconstitution after alpha-beta-depleted transplantation in children. A library of TCRbeta sequences, prepared with unique molecular identifiers, was generated. TCRdb passed the PCR reads through MiXCR, listing each CDR3 protein once. Here the sample spans about 230,000 distinct CDR3 sequences, 9% to 10% being singletons. The sample consisted of PBMCs from the stem cell graft donor, taken from the stem cell graft. The receptors shown here come from a human donor who donated a stem cell graft to a child with SCID.

Many counts were recorded for this clonotype. Germline is not matched at one junction end, which may reflect a read error. The chain employs TRBV12-3 or TRBV12-4 and TRBJ1-1; maybe TRBD1 (6 bases). The CDR3 is made up of 13 amino acids. In DNA, the CDR3 is TGTGCCAGCAGCTTAGGGGGGCCCACTGAAGCTTTCTTT. Translated, it gives CASSLGGPTEAFF.

Ten or more counts support this clonotype. The genes are TRBV20-1 and TRBJ2-7; 7 nucleotides match TRBD1. The CDR3 contains 14 residues. The junction had 8 bases not matched to a gene; V was cut back by 0 bases and J by 6 bases. Germline CDR1 reads DFQATT; CDR2 reads SNEGSKA (reference sequence). The CDR3 DNA reads as TGCAGTGCTAGAGATACGAGGGGGCCGGGCGAGCAGTACTTC. Protein: CSARDTRGPGEQYF.

This clonotype was seen repeatedly, ten times or more. J is TRBJ1-2 and V is TRBV20-1, with D tentatively TRBD1 (5 bases). The V gene lost 6 bases and the J gene lost 4 bases, with 21 bases spanning the gap. CDR3 length: 15 amino acids. CDR1 is DFQATT, CDR2 SNEGSKA, per germline (reference sequence). CDR3 nucleotide sequence: TGCAGTGCCAGACGATGGGGGGGAGTTCCCTATGGCTACACCTTC. As protein: CSARRWGGVPYGYTF.

At least ten counts were recorded for this clonotype. V gene TRBV12-3 or TRBV12-4 combines with J gene TRBJ2-1; D not certain. This CDR3 region has 11 residues. The ends were cut back, 3 bases at V and 7 bases at J, with 4 bases in the middle. The CDR3 DNA is TGTGCCAGCAGTTTCATAAATGAGCAGTTCTTC. This sequence encodes CASSFINEQFF.

The J gene is TRBJ2-3, the V gene TRBV23-1; TRBD1 matches at 9 bases. TRBV23-1 is given ORF status, its function remaining uncertain. The J segment lost 8 bases and the V segment lost 6 bases, leaving 18 bases of the junction unmatched. CDR3 length: 17 residues. CDR3 nucleotides: TGCGCCAGCAGCCCCTACAGGGGGCTGGTCTGTGGCGGTACGCAGTATTTT. Translating gives CASSPYRGLVCGGTQYF.

This clonotype was detected ten times or more. The V call is TRBV5-5, the J call TRBJ2-7, with 10 bases matching TRBD2. CDR1 and CDR2 (germline): SGHKS, YYEKEE (reference sequence). V dropped 2 bases and J dropped 4; count of bases not matched to a gene: 6. The CDR3 loop spans 15 amino acids. This CDR3 reads CASSFPPLAGYEQYF. The CDR3 bases are TGTGCCAGCAGCTTCCCCCCACTAGCGGGGTACGAGCAGTACTTC.